Presented here are 15 T cell receptor beta chains from one specimen sequenced in a study of cytomegalovirus exposure and HLA in healthy donors. Use of 60 Vbeta and 13 Jbeta primers characterized the PCR. TCRdb's copy holds only in-frame clones and misses some; the assay was immunoSEQ multiplex PCR. The table includes 85,000 to 130,000 clones, roughly 72% detected once. The sample was PBMCs. All receptors derive from a woman aged 18-29 years in good health and CMV-seropositive.

This chain joins TRBV6-1 and TRBJ2-3; 14 bases are shared with TRBD2. V dropped 4 bases and J dropped 1; count of bases not matched to a gene: 7. The germline V gene encodes CDR1 MNHNS and CDR2 SASEGT. The CDR3 spans 18 residues. The CDR3 nucleotides read TGTGCCAGCAGTGGAGGAAAGACTAGCGGGGGGGGCACAGATACGCAGTATTTT. Amino acid sequence: CASSGGKTSGGGTDTQYF.

This sequence joins TRBV6-1 and TRBJ2-1; perhaps TRBD2 as D (7 bases). The germline gives CDR1 MNHNS, CDR2 SASEGT. Trimming shortened V by 6 bases and J by 6 bases, and 15 bases separated the two germline ends. The CDR3 loop spans 14 amino acids. The CDR3 DNA follows: TGTGCCAGCAGAGGGGGGGAGCCCCGCAATGAGCAGTTCTTC. Translation: CASRGGEPRNEQFF.

This chain links TRBV18 with TRBJ1-4; no clear D. Germline V gene data show CDR1 as KGHSH and CDR2 as LQKENI. Trimming stripped 0 bases from V and 2 bases from J, with 10 bases between. The CDR3 sequence is 16 residues long. CDR3 sequence reads: CASSPPRAGTNEKLFF. CDR3 sequence (DNA): TGTGCCAGCTCACCACCCCGCGCGGGCACTAATGAAAAACTGTTTTTT.

The J gene is TRBJ2-2, the V gene TRBV30; 7 nucleotides align to TRBD2. CDR1 GTSNPN and CDR2 SVGIG come from the germline V gene (reference sequence). V was pared by 4 bases and J by 0 bases, with 5 bases of the junction left unmatched. This CDR3 has 15 residues. CDR3 coding DNA: TGTGCCTGGAATCTAGCGGATTCGAACACCGGGGAGCTGTTTTTT. It is translated as CAWNLADSNTGELFF.

The V call is TRBV12-5, the J call TRBJ1-1; no reliable D call. V dropped 1 base and J dropped 1 base, with 13 bases sitting between them. CDR1 LGHNT and CDR2 FRNRAP come from the germline V gene. This CDR3 is built from 16 residues. As DNA, the CDR3 is TGTGCTAGTGGTTTGGATGTTGGTAGTGGGAACACTGAAGCTTTCTTT. This translates into CASGLDVGSGNTEAFF.

The V and J genes are TRBV25-1 and TRBJ1-5; D is undetermined. Germline values: CDR1 MGHDK, CDR2 SYGVNS. V was pared by 1 base and J by 5 bases, with 15 bases between. This CDR3 is built from 16 residues. The CDR3 reads CASSEFGMEDDQPQHF. The CDR3 DNA follows: TGTGCCAGCAGTGAATTCGGCATGGAGGACGATCAGCCCCAGCATTTT.

V and J are TRBV11-2 and TRBJ1-4; D perhaps matches TRBD1 (6 bases). Germline lookup yields CDR1 SGHAT and CDR2 FQNNGV. CDR3 length equals 14 residues. Between the trimmed V and J ends, which lost 1 base and 8 bases, there was a span of 11 bases. DNA for the CDR3: TGTGCCAGCAGCTTAGTCGGCGGGGGCGAAAAACTGTTTTTT. Its protein is CASSLVGGGEKLFF.

The chain uses TRBV19 and TRBJ2-1, with 10 nucleotides matching TRBD2. Trimming took 5 bases from V and 8 from J; bases not matched to a gene: 6. This CDR3 is 14 amino acids long. Germline CDR1 LNHDA, CDR2 SQIVND (reference sequence). Written as DNA, the CDR3 is TGTGCCAGTAGTGCCACTAGCGGGACTGATGAGCAGTTCTTC. Translation gives CASSATSGTDEQFF.

V gene TRBV19 combines with J gene TRBJ1-5; maybe TRBD1 (6 bases). The CDR3 has 15 amino acids. Deletions cut 7 bases from V and 0 bases from J, with 13 bases between. Germline CDR1 is LNHDA and CDR2 is SQIVND (reference sequence). DNA of the CDR3: TGTGCCAGTACCCCGGACAGACTTAGCAATCAGCCCCAGCATTTT. Residues: CASTPDRLSNQPQHF.

The chain combines TRBV15 with TRBJ2-7, with 12 bases matching TRBD2. The junction had 12 bases not matched to a gene; V was cut back by 0 bases and J by 0 bases. Germline CDR1 reads LNHNV; CDR2 reads YYDKDF (reference sequence). This CDR3 has 20 residues. The chain's CDR3 is CATSRDLVPGTSGRSYEQYF. In nucleotides, the CDR3 is TGTGCCACCAGCAGAGACCTAGTCCCTGGGACTAGCGGGCGCTCCTACGAGCAGTACTTC.

This clone was detected only a few times. The V and J genes are TRBV28 and TRBJ2-3; 7 bases are a match to TRBD1. The CDR3 has 16 amino acids. V shed 3 bases, J shed 0 bases, and the junction held 6 bases outside the gene matches. Germline CDR1 and CDR2: MDHEN and SYDVKM. This chain's CDR3 is CASSFLGTASTDTQYF. The CDR3 coding sequence is TGTGCCAGCAGTTTTCTCGGGACAGCTAGCACAGATACGCAGTATTTT.

A few counts support this clone. CDR3 sequence: CASSSSSYEQYF. The CDR3 region has the DNA TGTGCCAGCAGCTCGAGCTCCTACGAGCAGTACTTC. The chain links TRBV11-2 to TRBJ2-7; D is uncertain. The CDR3 has 12 amino acids. Looked up from germline, CDR1 is SGHAT and CDR2 is FQNNGV. Trimming took 4 bases from V and 0 from J, leaving 4 bases between them.

V is TRBV5-6 and J is TRBJ2-1, with a weak D call TRBD2 (8 bases). This CDR3 has 15 amino acids. Germline V gene sequence: CDR1 SGHDT, CDR2 YYEEEE. V lost 6 bases and J 9 bases, leaving 22 bases between the germline ends. CDR3 amino acids: CASTRGGLGGREQFF. The CDR3, as DNA: TGTGCCAGCACCCGGGGGGGGCTAGGGGGCCGTGAGCAGTTCTTC.

The chain combines TRBV28 with TRBJ2-1, with 8 bases matching TRBD1. V shed 8 bases, J shed 7 bases, and the junction held 7 bases outside the gene matches. The V gene's germline CDR1 is MDHEN and CDR2 SYDVKM. CDR3 length: 13 residues. As DNA, the CDR3 is TGTGCCAGCTCAATACAGGGGGGTAATGAGCAGTTCTTC. This gives the protein CASSIQGGNEQFF.

About this clone itself: At one end, the junction sequence differs from germline, possibly due to a read error. The rearrangement joins TRBV7-9 to TRBJ2-4; 9 nucleotides agree with TRBD2. The V gene's germline CDR1 is SEHNR and CDR2 FQNEAQ (reference sequence). The CDR3 is made up of 13 amino acids. CDR3 protein: CASSLAPGLARSF. In DNA form, the CDR3 reads TGTGCCAGCAGCTTAGCCCCCGGACTAGCGAGGTCTTTC.